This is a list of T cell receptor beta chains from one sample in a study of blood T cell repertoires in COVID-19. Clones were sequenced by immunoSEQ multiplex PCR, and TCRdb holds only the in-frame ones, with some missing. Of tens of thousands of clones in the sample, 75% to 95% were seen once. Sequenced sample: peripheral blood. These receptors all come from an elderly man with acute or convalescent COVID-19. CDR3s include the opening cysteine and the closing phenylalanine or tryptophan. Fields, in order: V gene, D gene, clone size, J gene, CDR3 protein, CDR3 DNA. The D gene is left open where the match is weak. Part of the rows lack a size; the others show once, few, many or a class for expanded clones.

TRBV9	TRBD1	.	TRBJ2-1	CASSAGTGTIHEQFF	TGTGCCAGCAGCGCCGGGACAGGCACTATCCATGAGCAGTTCTTC
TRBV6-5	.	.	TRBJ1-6	CASSPVAYNSPLHF	TGTGCCAGCAGTCCAGTTGCCTATAATTCACCCCTCCACTTT
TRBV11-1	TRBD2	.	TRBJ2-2	CASSLLSSGVGGELFF	TGTGCCAGCAGCTTACTGTCTAGCGGGGTAGGCGGGGAGCTGTTTTTT
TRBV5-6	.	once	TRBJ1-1	CASSLTGKQHGTEAFF	TGTGCCAGCAGCCTGACCGGGAAGCAGCACGGCACTGAAGCTTTCTTT
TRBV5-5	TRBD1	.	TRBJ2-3	CASSPADRGPDTQYF	TGTGCCAGCAGCCCGGCAGACAGGGGCCCAGATACGCAGTATTTT
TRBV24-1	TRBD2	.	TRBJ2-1	CATSGTSGGANNEQFF	TGTGCCACCAGTGGCACTAGCGGGGGGGCTAACAATGAGCAGTTCTTC
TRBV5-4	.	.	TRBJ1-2	CASSLGRAPNYGYTF	TGTGCCAGCAGCTTGGGGCGGGCACCTAACTATGGCTACACCTTC
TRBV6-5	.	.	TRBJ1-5	CASSARGTRQPQHF	TGTGCCAGCAGCGCTCGGGGGACCAGGCAGCCCCAGCATTTT
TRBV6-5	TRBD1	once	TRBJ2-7	CASRKGTESSYEQYF	TGTGCCAGCAGGAAGGGGACAGAGAGCTCCTACGAGCAGTACTTC
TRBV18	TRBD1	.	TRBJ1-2	CASSPVAQGVSNYGYTF	TGTGCCAGCTCACCAGTAGCACAGGGGGTGTCTAACTATGGCTACACCTTC
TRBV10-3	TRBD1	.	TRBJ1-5	CAISDRGRDQPQHF	TGTGCCATCAGTGACAGGGGGCGCGATCAGCCCCAGCATTTT
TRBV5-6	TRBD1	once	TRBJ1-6	CASSLSGTGGSPLHF	TGTGCCAGCAGCTTGTCGGGGACAGGAGGTTCACCCCTCCACTTT
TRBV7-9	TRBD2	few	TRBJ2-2	CASTITGTSGPEGTGELFF	TGTGCCAGCACAATAACCGGGACTAGCGGGCCTGAGGGGACCGGGGAGCTGTTTTTT
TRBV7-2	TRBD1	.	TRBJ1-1	CASSLGQGNTEAFF	TGTGCCAGCAGCTTGGGACAGGGGAACACTGAAGCTTTCTTT
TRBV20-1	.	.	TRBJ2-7	CSASRGSYEQYF	TGCAGTGCTAGTAGGGGCTCCTACGAGCAGTACTTC
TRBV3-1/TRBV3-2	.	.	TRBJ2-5	CASSLGGSQRETQYF	TGTGCCAGCAGCCTAGGCGGTTCTCAGCGGGAGACCCAGTACTTC
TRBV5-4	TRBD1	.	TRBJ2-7	CASAKQGAHEQYF	TGTGCCAGCGCCAAACAGGGGGCCCACGAGCAGTACTTC